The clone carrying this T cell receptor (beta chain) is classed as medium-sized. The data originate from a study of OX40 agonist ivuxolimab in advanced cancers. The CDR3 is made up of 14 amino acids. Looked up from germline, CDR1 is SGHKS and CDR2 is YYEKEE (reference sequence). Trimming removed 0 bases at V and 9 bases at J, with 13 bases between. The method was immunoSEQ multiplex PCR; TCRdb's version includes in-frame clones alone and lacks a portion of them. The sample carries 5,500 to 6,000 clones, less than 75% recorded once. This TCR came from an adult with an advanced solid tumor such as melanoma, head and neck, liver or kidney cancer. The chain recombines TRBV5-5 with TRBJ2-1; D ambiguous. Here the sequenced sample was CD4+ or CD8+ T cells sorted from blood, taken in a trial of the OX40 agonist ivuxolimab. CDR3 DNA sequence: TGTGCCAGCAGCTTGGCCGATATAGTCCGTGAGCAGTTCTTC. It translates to CASSLADIVREQFF. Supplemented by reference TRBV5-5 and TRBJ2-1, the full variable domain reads DAGVTQSPTHLIKTRGQQVTLRCSPISGHKSVSWYQQVLGQGPQFIFQYYEKEERGRGNFPDRFSARQFPNYSSELNVNALLLGDSALYLCASSLADIVREQFFGPGTRLTVL.